What follows describes a single T cell receptor beta chain. The repertoire was sequenced with immunoSEQ multiplex PCR; TCRdb's copy has only in-frame clones and lacks some. In the table there are roughly 100,000 clones, 80% to 90% of which are singletons. The data belong to a study of T cell clones after liver transplantation. V lost 0 bases, J lost 2 bases, and 1 base stayed unmatched. Looked up from germline, CDR1 is SGHTA and CDR2 is FQGTGA. The CDR3 has 15 amino acids. The rearrangement uses TRBV7-3 and TRBJ2-3; 8 bases fit TRBD2. The TCR comes from a human patient who received a liver transplant. Some T cells could come from the graft donor. Sequencing used CD4+ T cells from blood, obtained 45 to 50 months after liver transplant. The chain's CDR3 is CASSLTSGTTDTQYF. CDR3 sequence (DNA): TGTGCCAGCAGCTTAACTAGCGGGACCACAGATACGCAGTATTTT.